The 30 T cell receptor beta chains listed next were all sequenced from one sample in a study of CD8 T cells in Susac syndrome. An amount of RNA that ranged from roughly 0.5 to 1 ug was reverse transcribed with random hexamers. Each CDR3 protein gets one entry after TCRdb re-called the immunoSEQ multiplex PCR reads with MiXCR. The table lists hundreds of thousands of distinct CDR3 sequences, about 95% of them singletons, with 0.085% to 0.095% in the top ten. The source material was CD4+ T cells from PBMCs. These receptor sequences come from a human donor with multiple sclerosis.

The rearrangement joins TRBV29-1 to TRBJ1-2, with 12 bases matching TRBD1. Germline V CDR1 and CDR2: SQVTM, ANQGSEA. With 3 bases clipped from V and 12 bases from J, the junction kept 5 bases outside the gene matches. CDR3 size: 12 residues. CDR3 protein: CSVEGQGAQDTF. CDR3 nucleotide sequence: TGCAGCGTTGAGGGACAGGGGGCGCAGGACACCTTC.

A remark on this clonotype: Compared with germline, one end of the junction differs, possibly owing to a read error. The V gene is TRBV30, the J gene TRBJ1-3, with a tentative D call TRBD1 (6 bases). Germline lookup yields CDR1 GTSNPN and CDR2 SVGIG (reference sequence). This CDR3 has 13 residues. In DNA form, the CDR3 reads TGTGCCTGGTGCAGGGGCTCTGAAAACACCATATATTTT. This encodes CAWCRGSENTIYF.

The V and J genes are TRBV9 and TRBJ2-5, with D tentatively TRBD2 (5 bases). CDR1 is SGDLS and CDR2 is YYNGEE in the germline V gene. V was clipped by 0 bases and J by 0 bases, with 15 bases between them. The CDR3 has 17 amino acids. CDR3 DNA sequence: TGTGCCAGCAGCGTAGATTCGGGATCGGCGTACCAAGAGACCCAGTACTTC. It codes for CASSVDSGSAYQETQYF.

The CDR3 nucleotides read TGTGCCAGCAGCCAAGTAACACAGACGAACACCGGGGAGCTGTTTTTT. This encodes CASSQVTQTNTGELFF. The chain uses TRBV3-1 and TRBJ2-2; D remains ambiguous. The germline CDR1 and CDR2 sequences are LGHDT and YNNKEL (reference sequence). This CDR3 region has 16 residues. V lost 1 base, J lost 0 bases, and 9 bases lay in between.

This chain uses TRBV2 with TRBJ2-1; D remains unclear. The V and J ends lost 3 bases and 0 bases respectively, with 6 bases between them. CDR1 is SNHLY, CDR2 FYNNEI, per germline. This CDR3 comprises 14 residues. CDR3 region: CASSEARSYNEQFF. DNA of the CDR3: TGTGCCAGCAGTGAGGCACGCTCCTACAATGAGCAGTTCTTC.

This chain connects TRBV25-1 to TRBJ2-1; D ambiguous. The CDR3 consists of 12 residues. Germline V lookup: CDR1 MGHDK, CDR2 SYGVNS. The V end was cut by 3 bases, the J end by 12 bases, with 12 bases between. The CDR3 region has the DNA TGTGCCAGCAGTGATTTCGGGTGGGTGCAGTTCTTC. As protein: CASSDFGWVQFF.

The V and J genes are TRBV3-1 and TRBJ2-3; D is perhaps TRBD1 (6 bases). Trimming stripped 10 bases from V and 4 bases from J, with 9 bases between. Germline CDR1 is LGHDT and CDR2 is YNNKEL (reference sequence). There are 11 residues in the CDR3. CDR3 in amino acids: CATGAADTQYF. The CDR3 DNA is TGTGCCACAGGGGCGGCAGATACGCAGTATTTT.

The chain links TRBV6-5 to TRBJ2-3, with TRBD1 as a possible D gene (6 bases). There are 14 residues in the CDR3. The V end lost 6 bases, the J end lost 0 bases, and 10 bases lay between the germline ends. Germline assignment: CDR1 MNHEY and CDR2 SVGAGI. The chain's CDR3 is CASRNTGSTDTQYF. The CDR3 nucleotides read TGTGCCAGCAGAAACACAGGGAGCACAGATACGCAGTATTTT.

This clonotype was recorded once. The DNA of the CDR3 is TGTGCCAGCAGCGTAGTGGGGGGCGCGAACACTGAAGCTTTCTTT. This translates into CASSVVGGANTEAFF. The chain uses TRBV9 and TRBJ1-1, with a tentative D call TRBD1 (6 bases). The CDR3 extends over 15 amino acids. Germline assignment: CDR1 SGDLS and CDR2 YYNGEE. The V end was cut by 0 bases, the J end by 1 base, with 10 bases between.

The table lists this clonotype with a count of one. The chain couples TRBV20-1 to TRBJ2-3, with TRBD2 as a possible D gene (5 bases). This CDR3 contains 15 residues. V was cut by 3 bases and J by 1 base, with 14 bases left in between. CDR1 and CDR2 from the germline V gene are DFQATT and SNEGSKA (reference sequence). CDR3 in amino acids: CSARPPGVGTDTQYF. DNA for the CDR3: TGCAGTGCTAGGCCCCCCGGGGTGGGCACAGATACGCAGTATTTT.

The gene calls are TRBV20-1 and TRBJ2-7; D gene unclear. V lost 4 bases and J 5 bases, leaving 15 bases between the germline ends. Germline CDR1 is DFQATT and CDR2 is SNEGSKA (reference sequence). CDR3 size: 13 residues. CDR3 amino acids: CSANGPLGHEQYF. The DNA for the CDR3 is TGCAGTGCTAACGGGCCCCTCGGCCACGAGCAGTACTTC.

This clonotype showed up just once. The chain employs TRBV20-1 and TRBJ2-4, with 7 bases aligning to TRBD1. The CDR3 is made up of 15 amino acids. The junction had 12 bases not matched to a gene; V was cut back by 1 base and J by 9 bases. Germline CDR1 reads DFQATT; CDR2 reads SNEGSKA (reference sequence). For the CDR3, the DNA is TGCAGTGCTAGAGCAATGACAGGGCGTCTCGGCATTCAGTACTTC. It yields the protein CSARAMTGRLGIQYF.

This chain uses TRBV20-1 with TRBJ2-5; 7 nucleotides align to TRBD1. The CDR3 sequence is 15 residues long. J was trimmed by 0 bases and V by 3 bases; bases with no gene match: 7. Germline lookup yields CDR1 DFQATT and CDR2 SNEGSKA (reference sequence). Written as DNA, the CDR3 is TGCAGTGCTAGGGCCCTGACAGGGAACCAAGAGACCCAGTACTTC. Amino acid sequence: CSARALTGNQETQYF.

The chain uses TRBV28 and TRBJ1-2; 7 nucleotides align to TRBD1. In germline, CDR1 is MDHEN, CDR2 SYDVKM. Trimming took 9 bases from V and 4 from J; bases not matched to a gene: 8. The CDR3 runs 13 residues. CDR3 sequence reads: CASWWDRGYGYTF. DNA of the CDR3: TGTGCCAGTTGGTGGGACAGAGGCTATGGCTACACCTTC.

V usage is TRBV3-1 and J usage is TRBJ1-1; maybe TRBD1 (6 bases). CDR3 length: 13 amino acids. V was trimmed by 5 bases and J by 9 bases, leaving 16 bases between them. Germline V gives CDR1 LGHDT, CDR2 YNNKEL (reference sequence). Here the CDR3 reads CASSLNRDTQAFF. CDR3 bases: TGTGCCAGCAGCTTAAACCGGGACACCCAAGCTTTCTTT.

This clonotype was detected once. V and J are TRBV20-1 and TRBJ1-1, with unresolved D. CDR3 length: 11 amino acids. Per germline, CDR1 DFQATT and CDR2 SNEGSKA (reference sequence). Trimming took 3 bases from V and 4 from J, leaving 6 bases between them. CDR3 nucleotide sequence: TGCAGTGCTAGCGTCGGCACTGAAGCTTTCTTT. Its protein is CSASVGTEAFF.

This sequence joins TRBV20-1 and TRBJ2-3; D is possibly TRBD1 or TRBD2 (6 bases each). V lost 6 bases and J 3 bases, leaving 16 bases between the germline ends. Germline lookup yields CDR1 DFQATT and CDR2 SNEGSKA (reference sequence). This CDR3 comprises 14 residues. CDR3 sequence (DNA): TGCAGTGCACCACAGGGAGGATTGACAGATACGCAGTATTTT. Amino acids: CSAPQGGLTDTQYF.

The V call is TRBV20-1, the J call TRBJ1-1, with D uncertain. CDR1 is DFQATT and CDR2 is SNEGSKA in the germline V gene (reference sequence). Trimming removed 0 bases from V and 5 bases from J, with 4 bases in between. This CDR3 comprises 11 residues. Written as DNA, the CDR3 is TGCAGTGCTAGAGATCGGACTGAAGCTTTCTTT. Translated: CSARDRTEAFF.

The chain couples TRBV2 to TRBJ2-1, with 13 bases that match TRBD2. This CDR3 contains 20 residues. Trimming cost V 2 bases and J 6 bases; bases outside gene matches: 16. Germline CDR1 SNHLY, CDR2 FYNNEI. CDR3 nucleotide sequence: TGTGCCAGCAGTGAAAGCGGTTTGGGGGGACTAGCGGGAACCCTCAATGAGCAGTTCTTC. Its translation is CASSESGLGGLAGTLNEQFF.

The chain combines TRBV30 with TRBJ2-1; 8 bases line up with TRBD2. The CDR3 contains 14 residues. The V and J ends lost 5 bases and 0 bases, in that order; junction bases with no gene match: 3. The germline CDR1 and CDR2 sequences are GTSNPN and SVGIG (reference sequence). Here the CDR3 reads CAWSSGFSYNEQFF. DNA for the CDR3: TGTGCCTGGTCTAGCGGGTTCTCCTACAATGAGCAGTTCTTC.

The rearrangement joins TRBV2 to TRBJ2-4; D call uncertain. CDR3 size: 15 residues. Per the germline V gene, CDR1 is SNHLY and CDR2 is FYNNEI. The V end was cut by 4 bases, the J end by 0 bases, with 10 bases between. This chain's CDR3 is CASSGQNLAKNIQYF. Written as DNA, the CDR3 is TGTGCCAGCAGTGGCCAGAACTTAGCCAAAAACATTCAGTACTTC. The whole variable domain, remainder taken from reference TRBV2 and TRBJ2-4, is EPEVTQTPSHQVTQMGQEVILRCVPISNHLYFYWYRQILGQKVEFLVSFYNNEISEKSEIFDDQFSVERPDGSNFTLKIRSTKLEDSAMYFCASSGQNLAKNIQYFGAGTRLSVL.

The gene calls are TRBV3-1 and TRBJ1-1; D call uncertain. The V gene lost 1 base and the J gene lost 1 base, with 7 bases spanning the gap. This CDR3 has 14 residues. Germline V lookup: CDR1 LGHDT, CDR2 YNNKEL (reference sequence). The CDR3 here is CASSQAVGNTEAFF. The CDR3 DNA is TGTGCCAGCAGCCAAGCCGTAGGGAACACTGAAGCTTTCTTT.

This clonotype was recorded once. The chain employs TRBV28 and TRBJ1-2; D gene unclear. The CDR3 runs 14 residues. Germline CDR1 and CDR2: MDHEN and SYDVKM. The V end lost 4 bases, the J end lost 4 bases, and 13 bases lay between the germline ends. CDR3: CASSSTLTVYGYTF. CDR3 bases: TGTGCCAGCAGTTCAACCTTGACGGTCTATGGCTACACCTTC.

This clonotype was seen more than once but under ten times. This chain connects TRBV19 to TRBJ1-2; D is undetermined. The CDR3 covers 12 residues. Trimming pared 5 bases from V and 8 bases from J, leaving 12 bases between. CDR1 is LNHDA, CDR2 SQIVND, per germline (reference sequence). DNA for the CDR3: TGTGCCAGTAGTCCCCCGGGATTGGGCTACACCTTC. Translated, it gives CASSPPGLGYTF.

The J gene is TRBJ1-1, the V gene TRBV12-3 or TRBV12-4, with a possible D match to TRBD1 (5 bases). The CDR3 length is 14 residues. Trimming cost V 8 bases and J 0 bases, with 13 bases left between them. This CDR3 is CASALTGVNTEAFF. The CDR3 nucleotides read TGTGCCAGCGCCCTGACGGGGGTGAACACTGAAGCTTTCTTT.

This clonotype was observed once. The gene calls are TRBV29-1 and TRBJ1-5; D gene uncertain. This CDR3 is built from 14 residues. V lost 4 bases to trimming and J lost 5 bases, with 15 bases between them. Looked up from germline, CDR1 is SQVTM and CDR2 is ANQGSEA. DNA of the CDR3: TGCAGCGTTGCCCTCGGAGGCCTTGATCAGCCCCAGCATTTT. Translating it yields CSVALGGLDQPQHF.

V gene TRBV7-2 combines with J gene TRBJ2-3, with TRBD1 as a possible D gene (5 bases). Between the trimmed V and J ends, which lost 3 bases and 3 bases, there was a span of 13 bases. Per germline, CDR1 SGHTA and CDR2 FQGNSA. The CDR3 spans 15 residues. CDR3 bases: TGTGCCAGCAGCTTCGACAGCCCCACGACAGATACGCAGTATTTT. This gives the protein CASSFDSPTTDTQYF.

This chain connects TRBV5-4 to TRBJ2-3, with D hard to call. This CDR3 has 15 amino acids. V lost 1 base, J lost 2 bases, and 11 bases lay in between. Germline lookup yields CDR1 SGHNT and CDR2 YYREEE (reference sequence). CDR3 coding DNA: TGTGCCAGCAGCTTGAGTTGGGCCAACACAGATACGCAGTATTTT. This translates into CASSLSWANTDTQYF.

The chain has TRBV5-6 and TRBJ2-1, with D tentatively TRBD2 (6 bases). The germline gives CDR1 SGHDT, CDR2 YYEEEE. This CDR3 is built from 16 residues. Trimming took 4 bases from V and 6 from J, leaving 20 bases between them. The CDR3: CASSPTGTYLSNEQFF. CDR3 sequence (DNA): TGTGCCAGCAGCCCCACCGGGACTTACCTTAGCAATGAGCAGTTCTTC.

The sample holds one count of this clonotype. The chain carries TRBV10-3 and TRBJ2-2; D is unresolved. The V and J ends lost 6 bases and 3 bases respectively, with 8 bases between them. The CDR3 runs 13 residues. Germline-derived CDR1 and CDR2 are ENHRY and SYGVKD. DNA for the CDR3: TGTGCCATCAGGGGCGCGGACACCGGGGAGCTGTTTTTT. This encodes CAIRGADTGELFF.